This TCR beta chain derives from a study of blood T cells in healthy people across ages. Overall study: For every two T cells, template switching captured about one barcoded beta molecule. The study's findings and limits: Leaving the PBMCs unsorted stopped any conclusive comparison of naive versus antigen-experienced cells. Donor CMV infection status was unknown, possibly confounding age-related changes in expanded clonotypes.

Through a sample-barcoded 5' primer and a J-beta primer mix, a second PCR was run for about 6 to 11 cycles. TCRdb reprocessed the 5' RACE reads with MiXCR, giving one entry per CDR3 protein. In the table there are 1.5 million to 2 million distinct CDR3 sequences, roughly 52% of which are singletons. This clonotype was found a few times. Its matching antigen is unknown. The CDR3 is 15 amino acids. Germline assignment: CDR1 SGDLS and CDR2 YYNGEE. The V segment lost 0 bases and the J segment 7 bases; nucleotides outside the gene matches: 7. This receptor was obtained from a woman aged 40 to 55 in good health. Input material: blood. This chain joins TRBV9 and TRBJ1-2, with TRBD1 matching 9 bases. CDR3 coding DNA: TGTGCCAGCAGCGTAGGCGTACAGGGGGCCGGTGGCTACACCTTC. As protein: CASSVGVQGAGGYTF. The whole variable domain, remainder taken from reference TRBV9 and TRBJ1-2, is DSGVTQTPKHLITATGQRVTLRCSPRSGDLSVYWYQQSLDQGLQFLIQYYNGEERAKGNILERFSAQQFPDLHSELNLSSLELGDSALYFCASSVGVQGAGGYTFGSGTRLTVV.